These 30 T cell receptor beta chains share one sample of origin, sequenced in a study of neoadjuvant anti-PD-1 for oral cavity cancer. Stated time point: after neoadjuvant nivolumab, at surgical resection. Here immunoSEQ multiplex PCR was the method, and the copy in TCRdb shows in-frame clones only, minus some. Of 55,000 to 80,000 clones in the sample, 80% to 90% were seen once. The specimen comprised PBMCs, sampled after nivolumab (anti-PD-1) treatment. Source of these receptors: a person between 40 and 79 years old with oral cavity squamous cell carcinoma.

The CDR3 DNA sequence: TGCGCCAGCAGCTTTTCTTCTACGCAGTATTTT. Translation: CASSFSSTQYF. The chain employs TRBV5-1 and TRBJ2-3, with no clear D. The CDR3 runs 11 residues. Germline V lookup: CDR1 SGHRS, CDR2 YFSETQ. Trimming cost V 2 bases and J 8 bases, with 6 bases left between them.

The V and J genes are TRBV28 and TRBJ1-2; TRBD1 might be the D (5 bases). Germline CDR1 is MDHEN and CDR2 is SYDVKM. The CDR3 covers 13 residues. Trimming shortened V by 6 bases and J by 8 bases, and 16 bases separated the two germline ends. The CDR3 loop reads CASRFSRGNGYTF. In DNA form, the CDR3 reads TGTGCCAGCAGATTTTCAAGGGGAAACGGCTACACCTTC.

CDR3 region: CASSPFVDRANTEAFF. The CDR3 DNA reads TGCGCCAGCAGCCCCTTTGTCGACAGGGCGAACACTGAAGCTTTCTTT. The V call is TRBV4-1, the J call TRBJ1-1; TRBD1 aligns across 7 bases. Germline assignment: CDR1 MGHRA and CDR2 YSYEKL. The CDR3 spans 16 residues. The V gene end was trimmed by 4 bases and the J gene end by 1 base; junction bases not matched to a gene: 9.

V usage is TRBV6-4 and J usage is TRBJ1-1; D unclear. The germline V gene has CDR1 MRHNA and CDR2 SNTAGT. V was clipped by 3 bases and J by 1 base, with 6 bases between them. CDR3 length: 13 amino acids. This CDR3 reads CASSESWNTEAFF. CDR3 in DNA: TGTGCCAGCAGTGAATCGTGGAACACTGAAGCTTTCTTT.

This rearrangement joins TRBV10-2 to TRBJ1-6; TRBD1 aligns across 7 bases. CDR3 length equals 14 residues. From germline, CDR1 is WSHSY and CDR2 SAAADI. Trimming cost V 6 bases and J 7 bases; bases outside gene matches: 6. The CDR3 DNA reads TGCGCCAGCAGCCCCCAGGGGGGAAATTCACCCCTCCACTTT. It is translated as CASSPQGGNSPLHF.

The chain uses TRBV27 and TRBJ1-1; the D gene is possibly TRBD1 (6 bases). The V end was cut by 5 bases, the J end by 7 bases, with 14 bases between. CDR3 length: 13 residues. Germline CDR1 reads MNHEY; CDR2 reads SMNVEV (reference sequence). CDR3 bases: TGTGCCAGCAGTCGGCGACAGGCTTTTGAAGCTTTCTTT. It translates to CASSRRQAFEAFF.

The J gene is TRBJ1-2, the V gene TRBV9, with D possibly being TRBD1 (5 bases). V shed 3 bases and J shed 3 bases, with 12 bases lying between them. The length of the CDR3 is 14 residues. CDR1 and CDR2 from the germline V gene are SGDLS and YYNGEE. CDR3 bases: TGTGCCAGCAGCGGACAGCCGGTCGACTATGGCTACACCTTC. It translates to CASSGQPVDYGYTF.

This chain connects TRBV5-5 to TRBJ2-3; no reliable D call. In germline, CDR1 is SGHKS, CDR2 YYEKEE (reference sequence). The V and J ends lost 3 bases and 2 bases respectively, with 10 bases between them. The CDR3 runs 14 residues. Here the CDR3 reads CASSSTRTTDTQYF. The CDR3 DNA follows: TGTGCCAGCAGCTCAACAAGGACCACAGATACGCAGTATTTT.

This clone was seen just once. The chain carries TRBV7-9 and TRBJ2-3; weak D call: TRBD2 (5 bases). The CDR3 is made up of 13 amino acids. Germline values: CDR1 SEHNR, CDR2 FQNEAQ (reference sequence). Trimming cost V 3 bases and J 3 bases, with 7 bases left between them. CDR3 protein: CASSFPGTDTQYF. The CDR3 DNA follows: TGTGCCAGCAGCTTTCCGGGAACAGATACGCAGTATTTT.

V gene TRBV6-1 combines with J gene TRBJ1-5; maybe TRBD1 (5 bases). The CDR3 has 16 amino acids. Per germline, CDR1 MNHNS and CDR2 SASEGT. Trimming cost V 2 bases and J 5 bases, with 16 bases left between them. CDR3 bases: TGTGCCAGCAGTGAACTTAGTGTGAGGGGCTATCAGCCCCAGCATTTT. This codes for CASSELSVRGYQPQHF.

This chain joins TRBV6-5 and TRBJ1-1; no firm D call. This CDR3 comprises 14 residues. Germline V gene data show CDR1 as MNHEY and CDR2 as SVGAGI. Trimming took off 3 bases at V and 2 bases at J, with 10 bases between the two ends. CDR3 sequence reads: CASSYGVGNTEAFF. CDR3 nucleotides: TGTGCCAGCAGTTATGGGGTGGGCAACACTGAAGCTTTCTTT.

The gene calls are TRBV10-3 and TRBJ2-3; TRBD2 matches at 12 bases. Trimming removed 5 bases from V and 6 bases from J; junction bases left unmatched: 6. Germline V CDR1 and CDR2: ENHRY, SYGVKD. The CDR3 spans 15 residues. The CDR3: CAISITSGGSDTQYF. The CDR3 DNA follows: TGTGCCATCAGTATCACTAGCGGGGGGTCGGATACGCAGTATTTT.

V and J are TRBV7-8 and TRBJ1-3; 7 bases fit TRBD1. Germline values: CDR1 SGHVS, CDR2 FQNEAQ. The CDR3 sequence is 18 residues long. V was pared by 2 bases and J by 7 bases, with 17 bases of the junction left unmatched. CDR3 loop: CASSLRGLAGDRGNTIYF. The CDR3 nucleotides are TGTGCCAGCAGCTTACGCGGATTAGCCGGGGACAGAGGGAACACCATATATTTT.

The chain couples TRBV19 to TRBJ2-3; no clear D gene. The CDR3 is 14 amino acids. Germline values: CDR1 LNHDA, CDR2 SQIVND (reference sequence). V was clipped by 2 bases and J by 0 bases, with 6 bases between them. The CDR3: CASSITDSTDTQYF. The CDR3 DNA sequence: TGTGCCAGTAGTATAACGGACAGCACAGATACGCAGTATTTT.

The chain carries TRBV4-2 and TRBJ2-2; no clear D. Between the trimmed V and J ends, which lost 3 bases and 6 bases, there was a span of 14 bases. Germline lookup yields CDR1 LGHNA and CDR2 YNFKEQ. The CDR3 spans 15 residues. In nucleotides, the CDR3 is TGTGCCAGCAGCCACCTTTTCCGCGGCGCCGGGGAGCTGTTTTTT. Translation gives CASSHLFRGAGELFF.

The chain couples TRBV4-1 to TRBJ1-2; no clear D gene. This CDR3 contains 13 residues. The germline gives CDR1 MGHRA, CDR2 YSYEKL. Trimming took 0 bases from V and 6 from J, leaving 8 bases between them. The CDR3 spells CASSQEGKDGYTF. CDR3 bases: TGCGCCAGCAGCCAAGAGGGGAAGGATGGCTACACCTTC.

The chain uses TRBV5-1 and TRBJ1-2, with D possibly TRBD1 on 5 matching bases. V was shortened by 4 bases and J by 4 bases, with 14 bases between the two germline ends. The germline V gene encodes CDR1 SGHRS and CDR2 YFSETQ. The CDR3 sequence is 14 residues long. The DNA for the CDR3 is TGCGCCAGCAGCCCGGGCCGGGGCGGCTATGGCTACACCTTC. This sequence encodes CASSPGRGGYGYTF.

V is TRBV5-1 and J is TRBJ2-1; TRBD2 matches 11 bases. After removal of 3 bases from V and 5 bases from J, the junction contained 1 base not matched to a gene. Germline V gene data show CDR1 as SGHRS and CDR2 as YFSETQ. There are 14 residues in the CDR3. The CDR3 region is CASSWGLADNEQFF. In nucleotides, the CDR3 is TGCGCCAGCAGCTGGGGACTAGCGGACAATGAGCAGTTCTTC.

The chain joins TRBV5-1 to TRBJ1-2; D ambiguous. The CDR3 spans 14 residues. The germline V gene has CDR1 SGHRS and CDR2 YFSETQ. V lost 2 bases and J lost 5, with 13 bases in between. CDR3 in DNA: TGCGCCAGCAGCTTTGCCGGGTCTTCATATGGCTACACCTTC. Protein product: CASSFAGSSYGYTF.

CDR3 residues: CASSQLDSIYGYTF. The CDR3 region has the DNA TGTGCCAGCAGCCAACTGGACAGTATCTATGGCTACACCTTC. The gene calls are TRBV4-2 and TRBJ1-2; D possibly corresponds to TRBD1 (6 bases). CDR3 size: 14 residues. Looked up from germline, CDR1 is LGHNA and CDR2 is YNFKEQ. V was clipped by 2 bases and J by 4 bases, with 11 bases between them.

The rearrangement uses TRBV7-8 and TRBJ1-2, with D unclear. CDR1 is SGHVS, CDR2 FQNEAQ, per germline. The CDR3 runs 16 residues. Trimming left V 2 bases short and J 4 bases short, with 17 bases between. The CDR3: CASSLRRERSTYGYTF. DNA of the CDR3: TGTGCCAGCAGCTTAAGGCGGGAAAGAAGTACCTATGGCTACACCTTC.

The V and J genes are TRBV6-5 and TRBJ1-1; 7 bases fit TRBD1. Germline V gene lookup returns CDR1 MNHEY and CDR2 SVGAGI. With 5 bases clipped from V and 11 bases from J, the junction kept 14 bases outside the gene matches. The CDR3 is made up of 14 amino acids. CDR3 nucleotides: TGTGCCAGCAGTCCGTCGACAGGGAGGGAATACGCTTTCTTT. Its translation: CASSPSTGREYAFF.

The V gene is TRBV27, the J gene TRBJ2-2; no firm D call. Looked up from germline, CDR1 is MNHEY and CDR2 is SMNVEV (reference sequence). V lost 4 bases and J 4 bases, leaving 7 bases between the germline ends. The CDR3 extends over 13 amino acids. The CDR3, as DNA: TGTGCCAGCAGTTCAGCTCCCACCGGGGAGCTGTTTTTT. Its protein is CASSSAPTGELFF.

CDR3 in amino acids: CATTGGGNEKLFF. DNA of the CDR3: TGTGCCACCACCGGGGGGGGGAATGAAAAACTGTTTTTT. The chain recombines TRBV28 with TRBJ1-4; weak D call: TRBD1 (5 bases). Germline CDR1 reads MDHEN; CDR2 reads SYDVKM. CDR3 length equals 13 residues. The V end lost 10 bases, the J end lost 5 bases, and 14 bases lay between the germline ends.

This chain joins TRBV6-1 and TRBJ2-2; a weak D match, TRBD1 (6 bases). The CDR3 spans 17 residues. Germline lookup yields CDR1 MNHNS and CDR2 SASEGT. Trimming took 2 bases from V and 4 from J, leaving 17 bases between them. CDR3 sequence (DNA): TGTGCCAGCAGTGAATGGGGCCAGGGGATTAGCACCGGGGAGCTGTTTTTT. This sequence encodes CASSEWGQGISTGELFF.

The chain carries TRBV4-1 and TRBJ2-5; D not resolved. The CDR3 is 13 amino acids. Trimming shortened V by 3 bases and J by 2 bases, and 7 bases separated the two germline ends. The germline V gene has CDR1 MGHRA and CDR2 YSYEKL. The CDR3, as DNA: TGCGCCAGCAGCCAGGGATCGCAAGAGACCCAGTACTTC. It is translated as CASSQGSQETQYF.

The CDR3 DNA reads TGTGCCAGCAGCTCGTTTAGGGTGAGCTCCTACGAGCAGTACTTC. It encodes CASSSFRVSSYEQYF. The rearrangement uses TRBV27 and TRBJ2-7; D call uncertain. The CDR3 has 15 amino acids. In germline, CDR1 is MNHEY, CDR2 SMNVEV (reference sequence). Trimming left V 6 bases short and J 0 bases short, with 15 bases between.

The chain couples TRBV28 to TRBJ2-7; 8 bases align to TRBD1. This CDR3 is 14 amino acids long. The germline V gene encodes CDR1 MDHEN and CDR2 SYDVKM. The J segment lost 4 bases and the V segment lost 5 bases, leaving 7 bases of the junction unmatched. The DNA for the CDR3 is TGTGCCAGCAGTCCGGGACAGGCAATTTACGAGCAGTACTTC. As protein: CASSPGQAIYEQYF.

This chain connects TRBV15 to TRBJ2-1; TRBD1 agrees at 10 bases. The ends lost 2 bases at V and 5 bases at J; junction bases unmatched: 3. This CDR3 region has 15 residues. Germline lookup yields CDR1 LNHNV and CDR2 YYDKDF (reference sequence). The CDR3 DNA follows: TGTGCCACCAGCAGAAGAGGGACAGGGGACAATGAGCAGTTCTTC. Its protein product is CATSRRGTGDNEQFF.

For the CDR3, the DNA is TGCGCCAGCAGCGCAACCGGGACAACTAATGAAAAACTGTTTTTT. It specifies CASSATGTTNEKLFF. V gene TRBV5-1 combines with J gene TRBJ1-4; D is ambiguous. Trimming left V 4 bases short and J 0 bases short, with 10 bases between. There are 15 residues in the CDR3. The germline CDR1 and CDR2 sequences are SGHRS and YFSETQ.